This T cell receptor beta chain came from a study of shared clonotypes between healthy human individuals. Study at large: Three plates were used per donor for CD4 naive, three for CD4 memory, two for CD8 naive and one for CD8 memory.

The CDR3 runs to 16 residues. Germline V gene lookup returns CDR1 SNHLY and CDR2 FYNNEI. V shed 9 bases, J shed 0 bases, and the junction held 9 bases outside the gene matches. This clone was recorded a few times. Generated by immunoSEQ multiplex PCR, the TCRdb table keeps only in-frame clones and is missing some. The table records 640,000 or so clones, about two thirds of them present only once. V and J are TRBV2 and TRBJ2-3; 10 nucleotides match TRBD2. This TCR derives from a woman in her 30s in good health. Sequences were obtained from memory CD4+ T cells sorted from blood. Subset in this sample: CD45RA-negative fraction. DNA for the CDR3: TGTGCCAGGGGTCGGACTAGCGGCTCTAGCACAGATACGCAGTATTTT. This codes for CARGRTSGSSTDTQYF.